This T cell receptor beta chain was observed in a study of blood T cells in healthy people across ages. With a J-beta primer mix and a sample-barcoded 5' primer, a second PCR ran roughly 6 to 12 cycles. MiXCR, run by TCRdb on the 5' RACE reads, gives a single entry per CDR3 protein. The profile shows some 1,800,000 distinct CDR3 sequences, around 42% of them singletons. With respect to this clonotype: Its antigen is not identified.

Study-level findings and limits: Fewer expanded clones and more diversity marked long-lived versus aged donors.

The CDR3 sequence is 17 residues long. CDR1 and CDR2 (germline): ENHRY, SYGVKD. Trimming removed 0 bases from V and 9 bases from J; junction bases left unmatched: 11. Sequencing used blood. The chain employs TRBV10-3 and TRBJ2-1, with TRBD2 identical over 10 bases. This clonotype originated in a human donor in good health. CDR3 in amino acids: CAISESSASGGRGEQFF. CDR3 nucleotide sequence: TGTGCCATCAGTGAGTCTTCGGCTAGCGGGGGCCGGGGTGAGCAGTTCTTC.